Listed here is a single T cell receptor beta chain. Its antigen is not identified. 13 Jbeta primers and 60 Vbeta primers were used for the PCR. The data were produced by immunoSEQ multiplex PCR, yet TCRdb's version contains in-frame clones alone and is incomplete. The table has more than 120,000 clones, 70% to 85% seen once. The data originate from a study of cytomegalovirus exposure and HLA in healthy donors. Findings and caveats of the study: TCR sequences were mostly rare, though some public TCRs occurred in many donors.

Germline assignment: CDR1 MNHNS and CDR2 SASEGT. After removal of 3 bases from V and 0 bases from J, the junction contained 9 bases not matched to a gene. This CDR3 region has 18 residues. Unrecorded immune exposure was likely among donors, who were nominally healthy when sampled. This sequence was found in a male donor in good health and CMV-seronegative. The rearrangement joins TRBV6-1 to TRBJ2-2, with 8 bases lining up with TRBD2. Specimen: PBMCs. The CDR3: CASSESLAGSANTGELFF. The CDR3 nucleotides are TGTGCCAGCAGTGAGAGTCTAGCGGGTTCCGCGAACACCGGGGAGCTGTTTTTT.